This T cell receptor beta chain was sequenced during a study of breast tumors, draining lymph nodes, adjacent tissues. The CDR3 has 9 amino acids, counting both end residues. Via MiXCR, TCRdb re-called the multiplex PCR reads, giving one row per CDR3 protein. The repertoire holds some 14,000 distinct CDR3 sequences, with roughly 60% as singletons. Findings and caveats of the study: Most tumor T cells seemingly derive from lymph node, then expand in tumor.

Notes on this clonotype: Its specificity is unknown. Since no conserved phenylalanine or tryptophan closes the CDR3, a read error is the likely cause. The DNA is omitted, as the CDR3 cannot be located on it reliably, and the CDR3 follows TCRdb's listing.

The source is a female donor with breast cancer. Some clones in this sample may be carry-over from other donors' samples. The chain joins TRBV12-3 or TRBV12-4 to TRBJ1-1. Sequencing was carried out using tumor-adjacent breast tissue. CDR3 protein: CASSSRGFL.